This T cell receptor beta chain comes out of a study of blood T cells in healthy people across ages. Regarding the study as a whole: Naive and antigen-experienced cells could not be conclusively compared, given unsorted PBMCs.

Through a sample-barcoded 5' primer and a J-beta primer mix, a second PCR was run for roughly 6 to 11 cycles. MiXCR, run by TCRdb on the 5' RACE reads, gives a single entry per CDR3 protein. The sample includes hundreds of thousands of distinct CDR3 sequences, under 25% of them seen just once. This clonotype has ten or more counts. Antigen specificity is unknown. The CDR3 runs to 12 residues. Trimming removed 4 bases from V and 8 bases from J; junction bases left unmatched: 4. Germline CDR1 and CDR2: DFQATT and SNEGSKA (reference sequence). This TCR came from a man between 65 and 85 years old in good health. Sequences were obtained from blood. The chain carries TRBV20-1 and TRBJ1-4, with 7 bases that match TRBD1. Written as DNA, the CDR3 is TGCAGTGCTATGGGACAGAGGGAAAAACTGTTTTTT. Protein: CSAMGQREKLFF.